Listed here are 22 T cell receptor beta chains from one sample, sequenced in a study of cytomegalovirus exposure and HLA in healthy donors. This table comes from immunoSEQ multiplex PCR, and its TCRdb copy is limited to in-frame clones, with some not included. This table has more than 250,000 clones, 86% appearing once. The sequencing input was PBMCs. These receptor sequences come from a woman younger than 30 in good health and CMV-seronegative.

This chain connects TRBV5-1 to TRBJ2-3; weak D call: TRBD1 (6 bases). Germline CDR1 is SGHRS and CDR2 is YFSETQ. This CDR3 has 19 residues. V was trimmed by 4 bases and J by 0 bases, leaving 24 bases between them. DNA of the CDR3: TGCGCCAGCAGCGTAACCGGGACAAGGAGCATTCCTAGCACAGATACGCAGTATTTT. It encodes CASSVTGTRSIPSTDTQYF.

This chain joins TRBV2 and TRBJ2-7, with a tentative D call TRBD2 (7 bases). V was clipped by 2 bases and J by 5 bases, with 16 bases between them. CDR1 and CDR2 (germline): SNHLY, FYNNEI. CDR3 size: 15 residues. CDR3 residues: CASSEWGGASHEQYF. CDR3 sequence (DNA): TGTGCCAGCAGTGAATGGGGGGGCGCGTCCCACGAGCAGTACTTC.

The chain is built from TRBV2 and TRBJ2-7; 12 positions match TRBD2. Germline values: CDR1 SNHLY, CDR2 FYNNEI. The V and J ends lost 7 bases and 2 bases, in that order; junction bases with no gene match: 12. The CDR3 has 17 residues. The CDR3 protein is CASKGLASGGEPYEQYF. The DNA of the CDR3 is TGTGCCAGCAAAGGTCTGGCTAGCGGGGGGGAGCCCTACGAGCAGTACTTC. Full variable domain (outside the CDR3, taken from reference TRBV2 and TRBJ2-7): EPEVTQTPSHQVTQMGQEVILRCVPISNHLYFYWYRQILGQKVEFLVSFYNNEISEKSEIFDDQFSVERPDGSNFTLKIRSTKLEDSAMYFCASKGLASGGEPYEQYFGPGTRLTVT.

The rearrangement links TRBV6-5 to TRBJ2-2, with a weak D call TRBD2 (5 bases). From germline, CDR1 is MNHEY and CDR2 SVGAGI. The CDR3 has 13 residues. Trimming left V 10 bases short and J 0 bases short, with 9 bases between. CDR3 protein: CAISDANTGELFF. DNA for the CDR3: TGTGCCATTAGCGACGCGAACACCGGGGAGCTGTTTTTT.

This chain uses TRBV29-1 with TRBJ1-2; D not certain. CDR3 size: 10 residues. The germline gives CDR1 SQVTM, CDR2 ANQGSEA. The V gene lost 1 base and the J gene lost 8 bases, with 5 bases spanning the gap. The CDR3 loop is CSVEGSGYTF. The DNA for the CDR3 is TGCAGCGTTGAAGGGAGCGGCTACACCTTC.

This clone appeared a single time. Here the CDR3 reads CASRDWDLSSYNEQFF. The CDR3 nucleotides read TGTGCCAGCAGAGATTGGGACTTAAGCTCCTACAATGAGCAGTTCTTC. The chain recombines TRBV28 with TRBJ2-1, with D possibly being TRBD2 (6 bases). Germline CDR1 is MDHEN and CDR2 is SYDVKM. The V end was cut by 6 bases, the J end by 0 bases, with 15 bases between. The CDR3 runs 16 residues.

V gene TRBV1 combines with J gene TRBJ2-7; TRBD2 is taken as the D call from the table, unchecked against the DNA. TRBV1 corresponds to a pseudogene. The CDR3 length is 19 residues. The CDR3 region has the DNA TGCACCAGCAGCCAAGAGGAGCGGGCAGGTCCCCTGTCGGACTACGAGCAGTACTTC. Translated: CTSSQEERAGPLSDYEQYF.

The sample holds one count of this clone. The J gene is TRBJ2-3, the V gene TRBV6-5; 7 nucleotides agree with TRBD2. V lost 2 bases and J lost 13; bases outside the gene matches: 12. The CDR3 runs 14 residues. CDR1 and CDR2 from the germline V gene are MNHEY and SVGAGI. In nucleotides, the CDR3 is TGTGCCAGCAGTTACGGTCTAGCGGTAGGGCTTGAGTATTTT. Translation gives CASSYGLAVGLEYF.

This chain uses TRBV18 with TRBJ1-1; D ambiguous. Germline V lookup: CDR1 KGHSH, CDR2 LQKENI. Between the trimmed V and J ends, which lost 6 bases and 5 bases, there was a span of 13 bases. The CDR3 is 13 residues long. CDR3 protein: CASSYVRGTEAFF. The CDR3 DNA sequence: TGTGCCAGCTCGTACGTACGGGGTACTGAAGCTTTCTTT.

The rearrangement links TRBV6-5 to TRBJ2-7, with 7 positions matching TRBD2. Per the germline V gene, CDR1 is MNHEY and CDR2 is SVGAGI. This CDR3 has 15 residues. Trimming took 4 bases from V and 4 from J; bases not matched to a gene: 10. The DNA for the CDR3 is TGTGCCAGCAGTTCAGCGGGATACGAGGTATACGAGCAGTACTTC. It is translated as CASSSAGYEVYEQYF.

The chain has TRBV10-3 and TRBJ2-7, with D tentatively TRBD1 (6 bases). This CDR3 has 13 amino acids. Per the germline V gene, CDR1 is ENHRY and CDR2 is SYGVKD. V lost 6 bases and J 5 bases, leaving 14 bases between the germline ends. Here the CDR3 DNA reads TGTGCCATCAGGAGAGGACAGCTCGACGAGCAGTACTTC. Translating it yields CAIRRGQLDEQYF.

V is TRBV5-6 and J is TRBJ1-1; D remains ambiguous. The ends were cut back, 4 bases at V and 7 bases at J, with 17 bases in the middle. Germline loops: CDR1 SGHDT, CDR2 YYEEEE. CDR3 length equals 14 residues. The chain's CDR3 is CASSLSLDTNEAFF. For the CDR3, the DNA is TGTGCCAGCAGCCTATCCCTCGACACGAATGAAGCTTTCTTT.

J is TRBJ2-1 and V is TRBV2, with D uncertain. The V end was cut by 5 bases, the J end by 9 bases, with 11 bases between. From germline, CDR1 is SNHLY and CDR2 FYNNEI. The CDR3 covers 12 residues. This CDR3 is CASSLLVGEQFF. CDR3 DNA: TGTGCCAGCAGTCTGTTAGTCGGTGAGCAGTTCTTC.

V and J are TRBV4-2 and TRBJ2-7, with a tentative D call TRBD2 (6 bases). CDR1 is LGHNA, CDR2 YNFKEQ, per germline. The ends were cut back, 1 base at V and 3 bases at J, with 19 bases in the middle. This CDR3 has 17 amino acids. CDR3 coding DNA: TGTGCCAGCAGCCAAGGTCCCATGGCAGGAGGGAGCTACGAGCAGTACTTC. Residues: CASSQGPMAGGSYEQYF.

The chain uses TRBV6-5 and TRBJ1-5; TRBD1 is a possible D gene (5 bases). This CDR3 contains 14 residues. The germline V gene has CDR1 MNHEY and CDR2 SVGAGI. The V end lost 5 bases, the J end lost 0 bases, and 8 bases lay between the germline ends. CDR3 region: CASSDSYSNQPQHF. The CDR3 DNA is TGTGCCAGCAGTGACAGTTATAGCAATCAGCCCCAGCATTTT.

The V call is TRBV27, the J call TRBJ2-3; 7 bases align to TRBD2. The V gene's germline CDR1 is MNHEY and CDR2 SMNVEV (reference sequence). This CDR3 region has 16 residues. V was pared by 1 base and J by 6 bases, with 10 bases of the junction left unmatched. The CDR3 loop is CASSLWGGSPLDTQYF. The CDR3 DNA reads TGTGCCAGCAGTTTATGGGGCGGGAGCCCCCTGGATACGCAGTATTTT.

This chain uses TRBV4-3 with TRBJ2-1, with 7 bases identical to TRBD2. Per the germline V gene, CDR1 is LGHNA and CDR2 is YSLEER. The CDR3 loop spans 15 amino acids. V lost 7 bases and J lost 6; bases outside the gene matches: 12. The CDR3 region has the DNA TGCGCCAGCAAGGCTAGCGGAACCCCTGGCAATGAGCAGTTCTTC. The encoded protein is CASKASGTPGNEQFF.

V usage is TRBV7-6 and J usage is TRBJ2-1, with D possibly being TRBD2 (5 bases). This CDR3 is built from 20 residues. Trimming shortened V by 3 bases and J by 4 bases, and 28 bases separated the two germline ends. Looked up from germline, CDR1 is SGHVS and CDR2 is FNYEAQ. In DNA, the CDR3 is TGTGCCAGCAGCTTGGGCACCTCTGCGGGCGGAAAGGCCCTTTACAATGAGCAGTTCTTC. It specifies CASSLGTSAGGKALYNEQFF. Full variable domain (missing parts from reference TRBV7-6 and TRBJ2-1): GAGVSQSPRYKVTKRGQDVALRCDPISGHVSLYWYRQALGQGPEFLTYFNYEAQQDKSGLPNDRFSAERPEGSISTLTIQRTEQRDSAMYRCASSLGTSAGGKALYNEQFFGPGTRLTVL.

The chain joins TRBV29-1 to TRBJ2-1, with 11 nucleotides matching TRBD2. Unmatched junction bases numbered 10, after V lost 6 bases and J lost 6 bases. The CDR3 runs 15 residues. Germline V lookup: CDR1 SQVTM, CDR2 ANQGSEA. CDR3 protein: CSVDLSGRVVNEQFF. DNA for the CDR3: TGCAGCGTGGATCTTAGCGGGAGGGTCGTCAATGAGCAGTTCTTC.

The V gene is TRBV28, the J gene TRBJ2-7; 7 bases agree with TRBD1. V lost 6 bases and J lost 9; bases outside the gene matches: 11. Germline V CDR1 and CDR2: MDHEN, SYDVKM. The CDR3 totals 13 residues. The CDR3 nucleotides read TGTGCCAGCAGGTCGACAGGGTTAGTGGGGCAGTACTTC. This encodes CASRSTGLVGQYF. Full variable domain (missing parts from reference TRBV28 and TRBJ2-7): DVKVTQSSRYLVKRTGEKVFLECVQDMDHENMFWYRQDPGLGLRLIYFSYDVKMKEKGDIPEGYSVSREKKERFSLILESASTNQTSMYLCASRSTGLVGQYFGPGTRLTVT.

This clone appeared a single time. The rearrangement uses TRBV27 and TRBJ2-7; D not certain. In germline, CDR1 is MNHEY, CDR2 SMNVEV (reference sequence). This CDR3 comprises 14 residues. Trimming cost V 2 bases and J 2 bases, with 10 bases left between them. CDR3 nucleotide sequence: TGTGCCAGCAGTTTAGTCCCAGGAACCTACGAGCAGTACTTC. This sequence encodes CASSLVPGTYEQYF.

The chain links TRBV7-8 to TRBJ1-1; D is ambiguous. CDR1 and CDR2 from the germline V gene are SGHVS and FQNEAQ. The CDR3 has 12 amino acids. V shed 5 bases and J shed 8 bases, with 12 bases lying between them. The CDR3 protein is CASSGPHMEAFF. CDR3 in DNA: TGTGCCAGCAGCGGCCCTCACATGGAAGCTTTCTTT.